The next 19 T cell receptor beta chains were all read from a single sample in a study of control samples from healthy donors and cancer patients. Assay: immunoSEQ multiplex PCR; the TCRdb copy retains only in-frame clones and omits some. The repertoire includes about 120,000 clones, 80% to 90% of them detected once, and about 12% sits in the top ten. Sequenced: blood. Source of these receptors: a man aged 25 to 40 in good health.

V and J are TRBV2 and TRBJ1-2, with a weak D call TRBD1 (5 bases). The V gene's germline CDR1 is SNHLY and CDR2 FYNNEI. Trimming removed 6 bases at V and 8 bases at J, with 16 bases between. The CDR3 has 13 residues. As DNA, the CDR3 is TGTGCCAGCAGCCGACAGCTCCAGGAGGGCTACACCTTC. Protein: CASSRQLQEGYTF.

J is TRBJ1-3 and V is TRBV5-6; tentatively, D is TRBD1 (6 bases). Germline V gene data show CDR1 as SGHDT and CDR2 as YYEEEE. V lost 2 bases and J lost 1, with 16 bases in between. This CDR3 has 17 amino acids. For the CDR3, the DNA is TGTGCCAGCAGCTTTGTCAGGGGATCGATGTCTGGAAACACCATATATTTT. Protein product: CASSFVRGSMSGNTIYF.

The V call is TRBV11-2, the J call TRBJ1-2; D remains unclear. Germline V CDR1 and CDR2: SGHAT, FQNNGV. Trimming stripped 0 bases from V and 6 bases from J, with 14 bases between. The CDR3 totals 15 residues. This CDR3 reads CASSLDLGLPNGYTF. The CDR3 DNA reads TGTGCCAGCAGCTTAGATTTGGGCCTCCCCAATGGCTACACCTTC.

The genes are TRBV5-6 and TRBJ1-6, with a weak D call TRBD1 (5 bases). Germline lookup yields CDR1 SGHDT and CDR2 YYEEEE. The V end lost 5 bases, the J end lost 7 bases, and 13 bases lay between the germline ends. The CDR3 consists of 14 residues. The CDR3, as DNA: TGTGCCAGCAGGCAGGGTTCCTGGAATTCACCCCTCCACTTT. Its translation is CASRQGSWNSPLHF.

This clone was picked up one time. The gene calls are TRBV9 and TRBJ2-6, with TRBD1 matching over 9 bases. Germline V lookup: CDR1 SGDLS, CDR2 YYNGEE. V lost 4 bases to trimming and J lost 3 bases; unmatched junction nucleotides: 20. This CDR3 region has 21 residues. The CDR3 loop is CASSLTAFPGQGFFGANVLTF. For the CDR3, the DNA is TGTGCCAGCAGCCTCACCGCCTTTCCGGGACAGGGTTTCTTTGGGGCCAACGTCCTGACTTTC.

J is TRBJ1-1 and V is TRBV5-4; D gene unclear. V lost 0 bases and J lost 2, with 8 bases in between. Looked up from germline, CDR1 is SGHNT and CDR2 is YYREEE (reference sequence). The CDR3 runs to 14 residues. CDR3 DNA sequence: TGTGCCAGCAGCTTGGCTTTAGGTAACACTGAAGCTTTCTTT. It codes for CASSLALGNTEAFF.

The J gene is TRBJ2-7, the V gene TRBV7-9; no definite D call. V was trimmed by 5 bases and J by 3 bases, leaving 11 bases between them. Germline CDR1 is SEHNR and CDR2 is FQNEAQ (reference sequence). The CDR3 sequence is 13 residues long. The CDR3 DNA reads TGTGCCAGCAGCCCGGGCCCCAACTACGAGCAGTACTTC. Its translation is CASSPGPNYEQYF.

The CDR3 DNA reads TGTGCCAGCTCACCTGTTGGCCGCACAGATACGCAGTATTTT. It translates to CASSPVGRTDTQYF. The rearrangement links TRBV18 to TRBJ2-3; D remains ambiguous. Germline CDR1 KGHSH, CDR2 LQKENI. The CDR3 has 14 residues. Trimming cost V 3 bases and J 1 base, with 8 bases left between them.

This sequence joins TRBV12-5 and TRBJ1-4, with TRBD1 matching 11 bases. Germline CDR1 reads LGHNT; CDR2 reads FRNRAP. J gave up 8 bases and V 4 bases, and 6 bases lay outside the gene matches. The CDR3 is 15 residues long. CDR3 nucleotide sequence: TGTGCTAGTGGTTCGGGGACAGGGGGGAGGGAAAAACTGTTTTTT. Protein product: CASGSGTGGREKLFF.

J is TRBJ1-1 and V is TRBV10-3; D is uncertain. Germline V gene data show CDR1 as ENHRY and CDR2 as SYGVKD. The CDR3 runs 13 residues. V lost 2 bases to trimming and J lost 1 base, with 5 bases between them. Here the CDR3 DNA reads TGTGCCATCAGTGAGGCCGCGAACACTGAAGCTTTCTTT. Amino acid sequence: CAISEAANTEAFF.

The chain joins TRBV30 to TRBJ1-2, with TRBD1 as a possible D gene (6 bases). V lost 1 base to trimming and J lost 1 base, with 13 bases between them. From germline, CDR1 is GTSNPN and CDR2 SVGIG (reference sequence). This CDR3 spans 15 amino acids. The CDR3 DNA is TGTGCCTGGAGTGGTCAGGGGCTCCTTAACTATGGCTACACCTTC. Residues: CAWSGQGLLNYGYTF.

CDR3 bases: TGCAGCGTCCAGCGACAGGGCGCTGAAGCTTTCTTT. It encodes CSVQRQGAEAFF. The chain employs TRBV29-1 and TRBJ1-1; 7 positions match TRBD1. CDR1 SQVTM and CDR2 ANQGSEA come from the germline V gene. V was pared by 6 bases and J by 6 bases, with 7 bases of the junction left unmatched. The CDR3 covers 12 residues.

The V and J genes are TRBV5-1 and TRBJ2-7; 9 nucleotides match TRBD1. The ends lost 2 bases at V and 0 bases at J; junction bases unmatched: 9. CDR1 SGHRS and CDR2 YFSETQ come from the germline V gene. This CDR3 has 17 residues. The CDR3 DNA reads as TGCGCCAGCAGCTTAGTAGACGGGACAGGGTTCTCCTACGAGCAGTACTTC. Translating it yields CASSLVDGTGFSYEQYF.

The chain uses TRBV30 and TRBJ1-1; D possibly corresponds to TRBD1 (5 bases). Trimming removed 2 bases from V and 0 bases from J, with 10 bases in between. The CDR3 totals 14 residues. Per germline, CDR1 GTSNPN and CDR2 SVGIG (reference sequence). The CDR3 loop is CAWSTDSMNTEAFF. The CDR3 nucleotides are TGTGCCTGGAGTACTGACAGTATGAACACTGAAGCTTTCTTT.

The V call is TRBV27, the J call TRBJ1-6, with unresolved D. V was shortened by 2 bases and J by 6 bases, with 11 bases between the two germline ends. Per the germline V gene, CDR1 is MNHEY and CDR2 is SMNVEV (reference sequence). There are 15 residues in the CDR3. Written as DNA, the CDR3 is TGTGCCAGCAGTTTAGAATTTTACCTTAATTCACCCCTCCACTTT. Its protein product is CASSLEFYLNSPLHF.

This chain joins TRBV14 and TRBJ2-5, with no clear D. The CDR3 runs 18 residues. Trimming cost V 0 bases and J 1 base, with 18 bases left between them. The V gene's germline CDR1 is SGHDN and CDR2 FVKESK. This chain's CDR3 is CASSQDPSRPYIQETQYF. The CDR3 coding sequence is TGTGCCAGCAGCCAAGATCCTTCCAGACCCTACATCCAAGAGACCCAGTACTTC.

The rearrangement links TRBV5-8 to TRBJ1-5, with TRBD1 matching 7 bases. The CDR3 covers 18 residues. The junction had 19 bases not matched to a gene; V was cut back by 4 bases and J by 6 bases. Per the germline V gene, CDR1 is SGHTS and CDR2 is YDEGEE. CDR3 sequence (DNA): TGTGCCAGCAGCCTCTACCCACACCGGACAGGAGTCGGTCAGCCCCAGCATTTT. Encoded protein: CASSLYPHRTGVGQPQHF.

V is TRBV18 and J is TRBJ1-2; D not resolved. The CDR3 spans 15 residues. Germline V gene data show CDR1 as KGHSH and CDR2 as LQKENI. V was shortened by 3 bases and J by 4 bases, with 15 bases between the two germline ends. CDR3 region: CASSPPPGVPYGYTF. The CDR3, as DNA: TGTGCCAGCTCACCTCCGCCTGGGGTTCCCTATGGCTACACCTTC.

As for this clone: Other nucleotide sequences in the sample specify the same CDR3. V gene TRBV2 combines with J gene TRBJ1-1; a weak D match, TRBD1 (6 bases). The V end lost 3 bases, the J end lost 1 base, and 9 bases lay between the germline ends. Germline-derived CDR1 and CDR2 are SNHLY and FYNNEI. The CDR3 has 14 amino acids. The CDR3 protein is CASSETGPNTEAFF. Written as DNA, the CDR3 is TGTGCCAGCAGTGAGACAGGCCCGAACACTGAAGCTTTCTTT.